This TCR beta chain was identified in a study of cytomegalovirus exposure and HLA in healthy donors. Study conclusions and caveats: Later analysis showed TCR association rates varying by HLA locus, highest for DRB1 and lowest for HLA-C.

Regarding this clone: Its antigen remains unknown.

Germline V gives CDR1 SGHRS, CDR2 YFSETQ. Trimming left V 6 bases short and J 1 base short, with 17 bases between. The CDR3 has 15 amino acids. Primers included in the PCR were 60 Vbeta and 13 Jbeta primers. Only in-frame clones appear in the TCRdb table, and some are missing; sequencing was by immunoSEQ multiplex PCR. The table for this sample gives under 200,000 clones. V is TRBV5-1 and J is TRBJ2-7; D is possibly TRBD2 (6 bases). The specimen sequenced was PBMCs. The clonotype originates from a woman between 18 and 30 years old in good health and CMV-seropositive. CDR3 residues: CASKTTGTGSYEQYF. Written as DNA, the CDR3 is TGCGCCAGCAAAACCACCGGGACTGGATCCTACGAGCAGTACTTC.